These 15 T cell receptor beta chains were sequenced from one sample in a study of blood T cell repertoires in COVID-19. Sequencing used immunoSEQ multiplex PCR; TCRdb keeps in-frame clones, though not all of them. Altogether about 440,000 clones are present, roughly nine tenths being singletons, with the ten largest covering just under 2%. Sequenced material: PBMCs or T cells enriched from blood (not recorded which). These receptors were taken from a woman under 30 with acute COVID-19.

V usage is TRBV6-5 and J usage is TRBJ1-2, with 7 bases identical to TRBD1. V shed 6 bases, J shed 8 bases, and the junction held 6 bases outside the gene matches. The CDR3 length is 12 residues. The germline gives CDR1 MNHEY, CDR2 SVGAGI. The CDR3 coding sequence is TGTGCCAGCAGCCCCAAGACAGGGGGCTACACCTTC. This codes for CASSPKTGGYTF.

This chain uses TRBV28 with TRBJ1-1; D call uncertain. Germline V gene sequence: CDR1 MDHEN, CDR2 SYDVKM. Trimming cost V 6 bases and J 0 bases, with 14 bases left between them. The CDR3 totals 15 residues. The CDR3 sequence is CASRSVRLMNTEAFF. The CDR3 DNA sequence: TGTGCCAGCAGATCGGTGAGGTTAATGAACACTGAAGCTTTCTTT.

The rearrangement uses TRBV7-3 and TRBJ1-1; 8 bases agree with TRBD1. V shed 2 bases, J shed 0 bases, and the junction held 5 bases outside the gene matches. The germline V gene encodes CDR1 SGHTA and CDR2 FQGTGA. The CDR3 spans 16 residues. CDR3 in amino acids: CASSLRTGTMNTEAFF. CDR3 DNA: TGTGCCAGCAGCTTACGGACAGGGACCATGAACACTGAAGCTTTCTTT.

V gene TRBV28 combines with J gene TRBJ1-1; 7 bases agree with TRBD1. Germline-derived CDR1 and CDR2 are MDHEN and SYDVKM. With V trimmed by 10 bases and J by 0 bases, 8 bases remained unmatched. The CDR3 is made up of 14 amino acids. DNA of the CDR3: TGTGCCACTTCAGGGGGAGGAATGAACACTGAAGCTTTCTTT. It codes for CATSGGGMNTEAFF. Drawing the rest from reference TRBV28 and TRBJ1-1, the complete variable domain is DVKVTQSSRYLVKRTGEKVFLECVQDMDHENMFWYRQDPGLGLRLIYFSYDVKMKEKGDIPEGYSVSREKKERFSLILESASTNQTSMYLCATSGGGMNTEAFFGQGTRLTVV.

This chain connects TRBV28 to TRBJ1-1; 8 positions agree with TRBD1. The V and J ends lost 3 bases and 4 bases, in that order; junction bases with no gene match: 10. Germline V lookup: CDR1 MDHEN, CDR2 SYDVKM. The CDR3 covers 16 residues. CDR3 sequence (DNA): TGTGCCAGCAGTTTTATCGCGGACAGGGTGAGCACTGAAGCTTTCTTT. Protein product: CASSFIADRVSTEAFF.

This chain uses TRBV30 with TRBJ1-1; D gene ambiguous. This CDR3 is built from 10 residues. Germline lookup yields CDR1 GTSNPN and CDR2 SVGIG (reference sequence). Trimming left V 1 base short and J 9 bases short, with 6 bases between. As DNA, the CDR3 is TGTGCCTGGAGTGGACACCAAGCTTTCTTT. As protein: CAWSGHQAFF.

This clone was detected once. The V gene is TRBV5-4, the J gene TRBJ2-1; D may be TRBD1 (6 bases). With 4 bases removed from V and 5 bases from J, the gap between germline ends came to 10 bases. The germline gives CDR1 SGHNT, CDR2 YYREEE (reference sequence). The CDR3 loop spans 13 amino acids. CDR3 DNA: TGTGCCAGCAGCGAGGGACAAGACAATGAGCAGTTCTTC. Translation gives CASSEGQDNEQFF.

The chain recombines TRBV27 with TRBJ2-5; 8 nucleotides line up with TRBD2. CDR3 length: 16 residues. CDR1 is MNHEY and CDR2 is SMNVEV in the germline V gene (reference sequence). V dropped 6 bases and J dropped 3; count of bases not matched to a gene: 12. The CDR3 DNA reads TGTGCCAGCAGCCGAAACCCCGGGGGGGTAAAAGAGACCCAGTACTTC. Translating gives CASSRNPGGVKETQYF.

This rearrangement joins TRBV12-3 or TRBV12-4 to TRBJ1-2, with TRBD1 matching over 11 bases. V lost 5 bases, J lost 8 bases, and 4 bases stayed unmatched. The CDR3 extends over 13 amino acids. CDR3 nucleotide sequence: TGTGCCAGCAGTCCGGGACAGGGGGAAGGCTACACCTTC. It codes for CASSPGQGEGYTF.

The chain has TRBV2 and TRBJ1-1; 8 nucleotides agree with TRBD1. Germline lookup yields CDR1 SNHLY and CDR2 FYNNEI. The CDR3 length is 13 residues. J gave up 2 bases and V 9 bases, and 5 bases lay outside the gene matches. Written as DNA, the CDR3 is TGTGCCAGTTACGGACAGGGAAACACTGAAGCTTTCTTT. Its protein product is CASYGQGNTEAFF.

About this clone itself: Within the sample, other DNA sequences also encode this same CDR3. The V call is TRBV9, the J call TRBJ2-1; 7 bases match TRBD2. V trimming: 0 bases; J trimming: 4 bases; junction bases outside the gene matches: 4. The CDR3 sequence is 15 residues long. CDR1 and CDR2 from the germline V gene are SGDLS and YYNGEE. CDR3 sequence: CASSVAGGSYNEQFF. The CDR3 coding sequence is TGTGCCAGCAGCGTAGCCGGCGGGAGTTACAATGAGCAGTTCTTC.

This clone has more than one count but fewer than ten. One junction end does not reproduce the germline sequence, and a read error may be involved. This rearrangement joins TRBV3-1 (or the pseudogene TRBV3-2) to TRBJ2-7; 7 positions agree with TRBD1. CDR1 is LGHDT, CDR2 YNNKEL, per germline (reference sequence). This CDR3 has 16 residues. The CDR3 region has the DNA TGTGCCAGCAGTCCGAACACAGGGGCGAATCCCTATGAGCAGTACTTC. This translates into CASSPNTGANPYEQYF.

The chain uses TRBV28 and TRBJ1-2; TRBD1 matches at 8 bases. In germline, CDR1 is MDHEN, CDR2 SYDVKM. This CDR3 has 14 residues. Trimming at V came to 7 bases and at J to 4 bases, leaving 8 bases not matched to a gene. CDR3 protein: CASTSGDRIYGYTF. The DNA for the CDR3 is TGTGCCAGCACCTCGGGGGACAGGATCTATGGCTACACCTTC.

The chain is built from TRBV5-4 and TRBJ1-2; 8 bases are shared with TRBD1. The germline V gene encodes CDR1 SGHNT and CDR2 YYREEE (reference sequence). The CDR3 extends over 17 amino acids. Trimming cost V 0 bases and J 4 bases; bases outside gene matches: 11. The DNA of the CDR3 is TGTGCCAGCAGCTTGGCAGGACAGGGCTTATCCTTCTATGGCTACACCTTC. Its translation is CASSLAGQGLSFYGYTF.

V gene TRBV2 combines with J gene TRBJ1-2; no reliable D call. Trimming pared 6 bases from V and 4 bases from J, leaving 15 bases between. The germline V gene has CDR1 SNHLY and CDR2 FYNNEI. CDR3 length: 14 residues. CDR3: CASRKRTGVYGYTF. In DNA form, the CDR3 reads TGTGCCAGCAGAAAGCGGACGGGAGTCTATGGCTACACCTTC.